The present T cell receptor (beta chain) was sequenced within a study of blood T cell repertoires in COVID-19. Study background: The United States, Italy and Spain were the sources of the acute and convalescent COVID-19 samples. In each case, the material was cDNA or gDNA derived from T cells, B-cell-depleted T cells, or PBMCs.

Under the authors' procedure: It was from reference gene primer amplification that nucleated cell counts were estimated. TCRdb keeps only in-frame clones here, not all; method: immunoSEQ multiplex PCR. That table is the source of V, J and clone size, and D and trimming were worked out from the DNA. The table has about 100,000 clones, approximately 84% seen once. Germline loops: CDR1 MNHEY, CDR2 SVGAGI. J was trimmed by 5 bases and V by 5 bases; bases with no gene match: 6. This CDR3 has 15 amino acids. The chain uses TRBV6-5 and TRBJ2-5; 12 positions match TRBD2. Sequencing was carried out using peripheral blood. The sequence derives from a man aged 25-45 years in a cohort sampled during active COVID-19. The CDR3 DNA follows: TGTGCCAGCAGTCTCCGGACTAGCGGGGCGGAGACCCAGTACTTC. The encoded protein is CASSLRTSGAETQYF.